What follows are 20 T cell receptor beta chains derived from one specimen sequenced in a study of blood T cells in healthy people across ages. A J-beta primer mix and a sample-barcoded 5' primer were used in a second PCR of about 7 to 12 cycles. TCRdb reprocessed the 5' RACE reads with MiXCR, giving one entry per CDR3 protein. The profile shows about 810,000 distinct CDR3 sequences, 36% of them singletons. The sample was blood. All receptors derive from a man younger than 35 in good health.

This clonotype has a handful of counts. This chain connects TRBV5-1 to TRBJ2-2; D remains unclear. Looked up from germline, CDR1 is SGHRS and CDR2 is YFSETQ. V was shortened by 0 bases and J by 6 bases, with 12 bases between the two germline ends. This CDR3 has 15 amino acids. The CDR3 is CASSLAASLAGELFF. Written as DNA, the CDR3 is TGCGCCAGCAGCTTGGCAGCGAGTCTTGCCGGGGAGCTGTTTTTT.

This clonotype has more than one count but fewer than ten. The rearrangement joins TRBV15 to TRBJ1-2; possible D gene TRBD1, 5 bases. V dropped 3 bases and J dropped 7 bases, with 12 bases sitting between them. Germline CDR1 LNHNV, CDR2 YYDKDF (reference sequence). This CDR3 spans 13 amino acids. CDR3 bases: TGTGCCACCAGCAGTGGAGGGGTGGCTGGCTACACCTTC. Encoded protein: CATSSGGVAGYTF.

The chain carries TRBV20-1 and TRBJ1-4; the match to TRBD1 covers 7 bases. The CDR3 has 14 residues. Germline V gene lookup returns CDR1 DFQATT and CDR2 SNEGSKA (reference sequence). The trim removed 1 base at V and 8 bases at J, leaving 7 bases unmatched. The CDR3 here is CSARVQGYNEKLFF. The CDR3 DNA sequence: TGCAGTGCTAGAGTACAGGGGTACAACGAAAAACTGTTTTTT.

Only a few counts were recorded for this clonotype. The chain links TRBV11-1 to TRBJ2-3; D gene ambiguous. Germline assignment: CDR1 SGHAT and CDR2 FQDESV (reference sequence). The CDR3 has 13 residues. Trimming removed 3 bases at V and 9 bases at J, with 13 bases between. CDR3 coding DNA: TGTGCCAGCAGCTTGCAGCAGGCCGGAACGCAGTATTTT. Encoded protein: CASSLQQAGTQYF.

CDR3 bases: TGTGCCTCCGGGGGGGGGACCGCAGATACGCAGTATTTT. Translation: CASGGGTADTQYF. This rearrangement joins TRBV19 to TRBJ2-3; 8 bases match TRBD2. With V trimmed by 11 bases and J by 4 bases, 8 bases remained unmatched. Germline assignment: CDR1 LNHDA and CDR2 SQIVND (reference sequence). CDR3 length: 13 amino acids.

This clonotype was picked up a small number of times. A much bigger clone sits one base away, suggesting this may be a read error. V usage is TRBV12-3 or TRBV12-4 and J usage is TRBJ2-1; D is unclear. Near its end, the DNA agrees better with TRBJ2-7, so the J call may be wrong. CDR3 size: 12 residues. The CDR3 DNA reads as TGTGCCAGCAGTCCCTCCTACAATGAGCAGTACTTC. Translation: CASSPSYNEQYF.

The V gene is TRBV20-1, the J gene TRBJ1-5; 9 bases match TRBD1. Unmatched junction bases numbered 6, after V lost 3 bases and J lost 3 bases. CDR1 and CDR2 from the germline V gene are DFQATT and SNEGSKA (reference sequence). The CDR3 is made up of 15 amino acids. The CDR3 DNA reads TGCAGTGCTAGCGGGACAGGGCTAAACAATCAGCCCCAGCATTTT. This codes for CSASGTGLNNQPQHF.

This clonotype occurred once. The gene calls are TRBV7-2 and TRBJ2-7; 10 nucleotides line up with TRBD2. The junction had 8 bases not matched to a gene; V was cut back by 2 bases and J by 7 bases. The CDR3 length is 15 residues. The germline V gene encodes CDR1 SGHTA and CDR2 FQGNSA. DNA for the CDR3: TGTGCCAGCAGCTTATATACTAGCGGGAACAATGAGCAGTACTTC. Protein sequence: CASSLYTSGNNEQYF.

This clonotype appeared a few times. The chain uses TRBV12-3 or TRBV12-4 and TRBJ1-1; D unclear. Trimming stripped 3 bases from V and 1 base from J, with 9 bases between. The CDR3 has 14 amino acids. The CDR3 nucleotides are TGTGCCAGCAGTTTTATTTATGGGAACACTGAAGCTTTCTTT. The encoded protein is CASSFIYGNTEAFF.

This clonotype has more than one count but fewer than ten. This rearrangement joins TRBV5-1 to TRBJ2-2; 7 bases match TRBD1. The germline V gene has CDR1 SGHRS and CDR2 YFSETQ. V lost 3 bases to trimming and J lost 1 base; unmatched junction nucleotides: 6. This CDR3 has 16 residues. CDR3 bases: TGCGCCAGCAGCTCCCGAAGGACAGGGAACACCGGGGAGCTGTTTTTT. Translating gives CASSSRRTGNTGELFF. The variable domain in full, completed from reference TRBV5-1 and TRBJ2-2, reads KAGVTQTPRYLIKTRGQQVTLSCSPISGHRSVSWYQQTPGQGLQFLFEYFSETQRNKGNFPGRFSGRQFSNSRSEMNVSTLELGDSALYLCASSSRRTGNTGELFFGEGSRLTVL.

The chain combines TRBV12-3 or TRBV12-4 with TRBJ1-1; tentatively, D is TRBD1 (5 bases). The CDR3 runs 15 residues. V was shortened by 4 bases and J by 1 base, with 13 bases between the two germline ends. The CDR3: CASSWYAGRNTEAFF. The CDR3 region has the DNA TGTGCCAGCAGTTGGTATGCGGGGCGGAACACTGAAGCTTTCTTT.

This clonotype was recorded a few times. V usage is TRBV7-9 and J usage is TRBJ2-1, with D hard to call. V gave up 0 bases and J gave up 4 bases, with 13 bases separating them. This CDR3 is built from 16 residues. CDR1 is SEHNR, CDR2 FQNEAQ, per germline (reference sequence). CDR3 sequence reads: CASSLAARAPYNEQFF. The CDR3, as DNA: TGTGCCAGCAGCTTAGCTGCCCGGGCACCGTACAATGAGCAGTTCTTC.

Only a few counts were recorded for this clonotype. This rearrangement joins TRBV20-1 to TRBJ2-5; maybe TRBD2 (6 bases). The CDR3 loop spans 13 amino acids. Trimming shortened V by 8 bases and J by 3 bases, and 16 bases separated the two germline ends. CDR1 is DFQATT, CDR2 SNEGSKA, per germline (reference sequence). CDR3 region: CSPPGASEETQYF. Here the CDR3 DNA reads TGCAGTCCACCTGGGGCTAGCGAAGAGACCCAGTACTTC.

This clonotype was found many times. J is TRBJ2-7 and V is TRBV7-9; no firm D call. Germline loops: CDR1 SEHNR, CDR2 FQNEAQ (reference sequence). This CDR3 has 11 amino acids. V lost 6 bases to trimming and J lost 2 bases, with 5 bases between them. DNA for the CDR3: TGTGCCAGCAGTTCGACCTACGAGCAGTACTTC. Its translation: CASSSTYEQYF.

This clonotype was observed a handful of times. V gene TRBV25-1 combines with J gene TRBJ1-6; D remains ambiguous. Germline V gives CDR1 MGHDK, CDR2 SYGVNS. Trimming removed 0 bases from V and 7 bases from J, with 10 bases in between. This CDR3 spans 15 amino acids. The CDR3 reads CASSEYSAKNSPLHF. Written as DNA, the CDR3 is TGTGCCAGCAGTGAATATTCCGCGAAGAATTCACCCCTCCACTTT.

This clonotype has only a few counts. CDR3 coding DNA: TGCGCCAGCAGCCGGACTAGCGGGGGGGCACCTCGTTACAATGAGCAGTACTTC. Amino acid sequence: CASSRTSGGAPRYNEQYF. The rearrangement joins TRBV5-1 to TRBJ2-5; 15 bases are shared with TRBD2. The CDR3 is made up of 18 amino acids. Germline CDR1 and CDR2: SGHRS and YFSETQ. V was pared by 4 bases and J by 11 bases, with 18 bases of the junction left unmatched. Together with reference TRBV5-1 and TRBJ2-5, the CDR3 gives the full variable domain: KAGVTQTPRYLIKTRGQQVTLSCSPISGHRSVSWYQQTPGQGLQFLFEYFSETQRNKGNFPGRFSGRQFSNSRSEMNVSTLELGDSALYLCASSRTSGGAPRYNEQYFGPGTRLLVL.

The V call is TRBV7-2, the J call TRBJ1-2; maybe TRBD1 (5 bases). The CDR3 length is 15 residues. The V end lost 5 bases, the J end lost 4 bases, and 17 bases lay between the germline ends. Germline CDR1 is SGHTA and CDR2 is FQGNSA. Here the CDR3 reads CASSTPDKRTYGYTF. In DNA, the CDR3 is TGTGCCAGCAGCACACCGGACAAAAGAACCTATGGCTACACCTTC.

The chain recombines TRBV4-3 with TRBJ1-2; the D gene is possibly TRBD1 (6 bases). V lost 8 bases and J lost 4, with 17 bases in between. Per germline, CDR1 LGHNA and CDR2 YSLEER. The CDR3 has 14 residues. The DNA for the CDR3 is TGCGCCAGCGCCCAGGGGCCTCAGGCCTATGGCTACACCTTC. Amino acid sequence: CASAQGPQAYGYTF.

In this sample, this clonotype turned up many times. The chain links TRBV6-5 to TRBJ2-3; D is ambiguous. The CDR3 covers 14 residues. V lost 2 bases and J 0 bases, leaving 6 bases between the germline ends. CDR1 is MNHEY and CDR2 is SVGAGI in the germline V gene. The CDR3 reads CASSYGPSTDTQYF. The CDR3 nucleotides are TGTGCCAGCAGTTACGGCCCTAGCACAGATACGCAGTATTTT.

J is TRBJ2-3 and V is TRBV5-6, with TRBD1 as a possible D gene (5 bases). Germline V gene lookup returns CDR1 SGHDT and CDR2 YYEEEE. The CDR3 loop spans 16 amino acids. V dropped 2 bases and J dropped 0 bases, with 13 bases sitting between them. The CDR3 DNA reads as TGTGCCAGCAGCTTCGGATTAGGGGAAAGCACAGATACGCAGTATTTT. Translation: CASSFGLGESTDTQYF.